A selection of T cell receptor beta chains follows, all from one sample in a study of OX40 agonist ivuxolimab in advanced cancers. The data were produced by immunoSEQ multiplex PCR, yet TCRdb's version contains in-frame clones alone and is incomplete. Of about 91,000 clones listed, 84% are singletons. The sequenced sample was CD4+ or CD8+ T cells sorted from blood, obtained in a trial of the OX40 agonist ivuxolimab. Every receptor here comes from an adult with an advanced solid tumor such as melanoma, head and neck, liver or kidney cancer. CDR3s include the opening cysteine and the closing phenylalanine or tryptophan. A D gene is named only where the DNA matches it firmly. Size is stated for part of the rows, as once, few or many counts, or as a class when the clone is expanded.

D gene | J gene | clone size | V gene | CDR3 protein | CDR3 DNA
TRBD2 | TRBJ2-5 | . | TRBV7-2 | CASSSPAGDQETQYF | TGTGCCAGCAGTTCACCCGCGGGGGACCAAGAGACCCAGTACTTC
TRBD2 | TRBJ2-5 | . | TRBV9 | CASSVGGLGGETQYF | TGTGCCAGCAGCGTAGGGGGACTAGGAGGAGAGACCCAGTACTTC
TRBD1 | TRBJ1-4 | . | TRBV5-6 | CASSLNQGATNEKLFF | TGTGCCAGCAGCTTGAACCAGGGGGCAACTAATGAAAAACTGTTTTTT
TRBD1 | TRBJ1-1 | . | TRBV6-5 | CASSPLGVDRGKAFF | TGTGCCAGCAGTCCCCTGGGTGTCGACAGGGGAAAAGCTTTCTTT
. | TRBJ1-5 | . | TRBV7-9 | CASSLAGGSNQPQHF | TGTGCCAGCAGCTTAGCCGGGGGGAGCAATCAGCCCCAGCATTTT
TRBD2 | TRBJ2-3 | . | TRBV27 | CASSFYGTSGGKNTDTQYF | TGTGCCAGCAGTTTTTACGGGACTAGCGGGGGAAAAAACACAGATACGCAGTATTTT
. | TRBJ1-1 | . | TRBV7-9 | CASRFAGTMNTEAFF | TGTGCCAGCAGGTTCGCAGGAACGATGAACACTGAAGCTTTCTTT
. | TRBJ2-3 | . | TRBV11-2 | CASSLGSMTGRWVLDTQYF | TGTGCCAGCAGCTTAGGATCGATGACAGGTCGCTGGGTCCTCGATACGCAGTATTTT
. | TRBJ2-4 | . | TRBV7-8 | CASSLLDSAKNIQYF | TGTGCCAGCAGCTTACTAGACAGCGCCAAAAACATTCAGTACTTC
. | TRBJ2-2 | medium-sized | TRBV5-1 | CASSLQGYTGELFF | TGCGCCAGCAGCTTACAGGGTTACACCGGGGAGCTGTTTTTT
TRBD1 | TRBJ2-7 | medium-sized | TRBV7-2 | CASSSHGQGYEQYF | TGTGCCAGCAGCTCGCACGGACAGGGCTACGAGCAGTACTTC
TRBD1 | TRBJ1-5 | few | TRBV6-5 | CASNPGQGLAQPQHF | TGTGCCAGCAATCCGGGACAGGGCTTAGCTCAGCCCCAGCATTTT
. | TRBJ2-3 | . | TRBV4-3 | CASSQTRRDTQYF | TGCGCCAGCAGCCAAACTAGGCGTGATACGCAGTATTTT
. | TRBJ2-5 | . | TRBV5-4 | CASSFPSGEETQYF | TGTGCCAGCAGCTTCCCCTCAGGGGAAGAGACCCAGTACTTC
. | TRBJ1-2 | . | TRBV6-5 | CASSEGQGGGYTF | TGTGCCAGCAGTGAAGGCCAGGGAGGCGGCTACACCTTC
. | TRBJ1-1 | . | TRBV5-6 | CASSMGQNTEAFF | TGTGCCAGCAGCATGGGACAGAACACTGAAGCTTTCTTT
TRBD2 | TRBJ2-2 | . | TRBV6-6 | CASRGLAGGETGELFF | TGTGCCAGCAGGGGACTAGCGGGGGGGGAAACCGGGGAGCTGTTTTTT
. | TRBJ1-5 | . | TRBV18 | CASSLPGNQPQHF | TGTGCCAGCTCCCTCCCGGGGAATCAGCCCCAGCATTTT
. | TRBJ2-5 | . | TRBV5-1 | CASSLAGQAVPFQETQYF | TGCGCCAGCAGCTTGGCTGGCCAGGCCGTACCTTTCCAAGAGACCCAGTACTTC
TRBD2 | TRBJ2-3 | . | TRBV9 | CASSALGRDGTDTQYF | TGTGCCAGCAGCGCCCTTGGGAGGGACGGCACAGATACGCAGTATTTT
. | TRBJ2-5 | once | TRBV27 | CASSLSGRVTETQYF | TGTGCCAGCAGTTTATCGGGCCGCGTAACGGAGACCCAGTACTTC
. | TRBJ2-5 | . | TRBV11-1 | CASSRETQYF | TGTGCCAGCAGCCGGGAGACCCAGTACTTC